This TCR beta chain was observed in a study of blood T cells in healthy people across ages (dated by TCRdb to the mid-2010s). The study in broad terms: In model experiments, template switching captured roughly one uniquely barcoded TCR beta cDNA molecule for every two T cells. Age-related changes in TCR beta repertoire diversity were measured in the study by deep sequencing normalized with unique cDNA molecular identifiers. To avoid experimental bias, donors of different ages were distributed randomly across sequencing lanes. For two donors (one aged 18 to 29 and one aged 80 or older), the study analyzed two additional independent replicas of 1 million unique cDNA reads from the same blood draw. Four age groups were formed from the donors: young (average roughly 16 years), middle-aged (around 40), aged (approximately 60) and long-lived (approximately 78).

The CDR3 spans 14 residues, from the cysteine through the phenylalanine. The only DNA kept is the CDR3, 42 bases in frame from the first base. From the germline V gene (reference sequence), CDR1 is SEHNR and CDR2 is FQNEAQ. Broader findings and caveats from the paper: The long-lived group showed more naive CD4+ T cells, fewer expanded clones and increased TCR diversity than the aged group, suggesting age selection. Estimates of total diversity based on one million sequenced T cells were considered lower bounds and underestimates. The CMV infection status of donors was not known, potentially confounding age-related changes in expanded clonotypes. Bulk unsorted PBMC profiling prevented conclusive comparison of naive and antigen-experienced compartments. A strong correlation was found between observed TCR beta diversity and the percentage of naive T cells measured by flow cytometry. As age increased, observed TCR beta diversity per million T cells dropped in a roughly linear way, and a significant reduction was already evident by age approximately 40.

The roughly 39 donors, aged roughly 6 to 95 years, were systemically healthy Caucasian individuals from Russia. Approximately 10 milliliters of peripheral blood were collected from each donor into EDTA-treated Vacutainer tubes. Ficoll-Paque density-gradient centrifugation was used to isolate PBMCs, with at least 6 million per sample. Trizol reagent was used to extract total RNA from PBMCs, with at least 6 micrograms per sample. The percentages of naive CD45RAhigh/CD27high T cells were determined by flow cytometry on a PBMC aliquot from every donor. Receptors were amplified or captured by 5' RACE. These reads were obtained on an Illumina HiSeq 2500. A second PCR of roughly 6 to 12 cycles was run with a J-beta primer mix and a sample-barcoded 5' primer. Each TCR beta cDNA molecule received a unique molecular identifier from a template-switch 5' adaptor carrying 12 random nucleotides. At least 3 million CDR3-containing paired-end reads were obtained from each sample. First-strand cDNA was synthesized from all RNA with the Mint cDNA synthesis kit, primed by a TRBC-specific oligonucleotide. All cDNA was treated with uracil-DNA glycosylase and then went through a first 18-cycle PCR with the universal primers M1SS and BC2_uni_R. On the authors' methods: For normalization, 1 million high-quality reads, each with a distinct molecular identifier, were randomly selected from each sample. Reads with shared molecular identifiers were discarded instead of being binned into consensus sequences. MiTCR, run with a Q25 quality threshold and the strictest error-elimination algorithm, handled CDR3 identification, clonotype clustering and error correction. A nonparametric unseen species model with Euler transformation was used to estimate lower-bound total TCR beta diversity. The raw public data were reprocessed by TCRdb itself: fastp quality trimming at Q25, MiXCR clonotype calling, in-frame beta chains only. Identical CDR3 protein sequences are pooled into one entry, listed with their most common genes and DNA. TCRdb assigned the V and J calls; the authors' analysis was not used. The sample yields 700,000 or so distinct CDR3 sequences; 22% were counted once. In total, the top ten clones hold roughly a fifth of the sample.

The sample holds a few counts of this clonotype. Its antigen target is currently unknown. Base qualities are not provided; no much larger clone lies one nucleotide away. The sequence links TRBV7-9 to TRBJ2-5; no confident D gene assignment can be made. The J call could be wrong; TRBJ2-1 is a better fit for the DNA end. Sequenced material: blood. The receptor comes from a man in his 70s in good health. The sequenced DNA is TGTGCCAGCAGCTTAGCGGGCCCACCGTGGGAGCAGTTCTTC. Its protein is CASSLAGPPWEQFF.